The 3 T cell receptor beta chains reported below all come from one sample, sequenced in a study of cytomegalovirus exposure and HLA in healthy donors. The PCR ran on 60 Vbeta and 13 Jbeta primers. The repertoire was sequenced with immunoSEQ multiplex PCR; TCRdb's copy has only in-frame clones and lacks some. The sample carries some 120,000 clones, roughly three quarters recorded once. The material sequenced was PBMCs. All receptors derive from a man younger than 30 in good health and CMV-seronegative.

This clone was counted only a few times. The chain combines TRBV6-5 with TRBJ2-1; 13 bases are shared with TRBD2. With 10 bases clipped from V and 4 bases from J, the junction kept 4 bases outside the gene matches. The CDR3 totals 14 residues. CDR1 is MNHEY, CDR2 SVGAGI, per germline. CDR3 residues: CATTGLAGYNEQFF. CDR3 in DNA: TGTGCCACAACGGGACTAGCGGGATACAATGAGCAGTTCTTC.

The DNA of the CDR3 is TGTGCCAGTAGTATAGATCGGCAGCGGGGAGCTTTCTTT. Amino acid sequence: CASSIDRQRGAFF. The J gene is TRBJ1-1, the V gene TRBV19; D unresolved. V was cut by 0 bases and J by 10 bases, with 12 bases left in between. Germline loops: CDR1 LNHDA, CDR2 SQIVND (reference sequence). The CDR3 extends over 13 amino acids.

The chain has TRBV7-8 and TRBJ1-5; 8 bases map to TRBD1. CDR1 and CDR2 (germline): SGHVS, FQNEAQ. There are 15 residues in the CDR3. Unmatched junction bases numbered 11, after V lost 7 bases and J lost 6 bases. CDR3 loop: CASTPGQAGGQPQHF. The CDR3 coding sequence is TGTGCCAGCACCCCGGGACAGGCAGGTGGTCAGCCCCAGCATTTT.